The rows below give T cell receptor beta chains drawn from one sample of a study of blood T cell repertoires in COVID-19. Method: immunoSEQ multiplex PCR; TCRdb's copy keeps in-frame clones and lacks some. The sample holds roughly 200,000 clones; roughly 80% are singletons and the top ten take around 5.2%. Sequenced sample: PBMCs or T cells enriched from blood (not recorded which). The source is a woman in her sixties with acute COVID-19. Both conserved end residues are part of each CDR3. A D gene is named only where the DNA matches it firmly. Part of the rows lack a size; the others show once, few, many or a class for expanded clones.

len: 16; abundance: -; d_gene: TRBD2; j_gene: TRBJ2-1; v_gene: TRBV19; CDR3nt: TGTGCCAGTAGTTTGGGACTATTCATCTCCTACAATGAGCAGTTCTTC; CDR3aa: CASSLGLFISYNEQFF
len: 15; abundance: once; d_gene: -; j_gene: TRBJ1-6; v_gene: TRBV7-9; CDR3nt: TGTGCCAGCAGCTTTACAGCTCTCTCTAATTCACCCCTCCACTTT; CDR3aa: CASSFTALSNSPLHF
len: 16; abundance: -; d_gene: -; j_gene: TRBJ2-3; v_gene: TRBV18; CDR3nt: TGTGCCAGCTCACCACCGGCCAGGTCCACAGCAGATACGCAGTATTTT; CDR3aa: CASSPPARSTADTQYF
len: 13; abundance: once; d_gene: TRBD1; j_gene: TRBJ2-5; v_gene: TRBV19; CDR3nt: TGTGCCAGTACTGGACAGGGCCAAGAGACCCAGTACTTC; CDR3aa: CASTGQGQETQYF
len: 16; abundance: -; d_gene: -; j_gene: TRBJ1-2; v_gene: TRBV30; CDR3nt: TGTGCCTGGAGTGACCCCCTCCAGGGTATGAGGTATGGCTACACCTTC; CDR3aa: CAWSDPLQGMRYGYTF
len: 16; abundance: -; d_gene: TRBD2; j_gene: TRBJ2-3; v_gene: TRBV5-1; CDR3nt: TGCGCCAGCAGCCCCGGACTAGCGGAGGCGGTAGATACGCAGTATTTT; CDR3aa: CASSPGLAEAVDTQYF
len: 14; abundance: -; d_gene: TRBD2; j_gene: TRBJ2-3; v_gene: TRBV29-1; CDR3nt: TGCAGCGTTACCCCGGGACTAAGCACAGATACGCAGTATTTT; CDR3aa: CSVTPGLSTDTQYF
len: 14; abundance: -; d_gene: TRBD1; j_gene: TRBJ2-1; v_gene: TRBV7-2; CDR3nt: TGTGCCAGCAGCTTGGGGCTACAGGGGCATGAGCAGTTCTTC; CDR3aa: CASSLGLQGHEQFF
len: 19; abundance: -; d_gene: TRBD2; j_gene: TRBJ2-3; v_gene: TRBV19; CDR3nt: TGTGCCAGTAGTATAGAAGTCAGCGGGGGGCCGCAGAGCACAGATACGCAGTATTTT; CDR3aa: CASSIEVSGGPQSTDTQYF
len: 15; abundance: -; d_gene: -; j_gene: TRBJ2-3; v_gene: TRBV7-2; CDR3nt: TGTGCCAGCAGCTTAAGGGGGGGCCGGACAGATACGCAGTATTTT; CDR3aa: CASSLRGGRTDTQYF
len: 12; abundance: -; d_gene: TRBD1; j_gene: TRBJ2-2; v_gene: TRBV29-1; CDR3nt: TGCAGCACAGGGACAGTCACCGGGGAGCTGTTTTTT; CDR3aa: CSTGTVTGELFF
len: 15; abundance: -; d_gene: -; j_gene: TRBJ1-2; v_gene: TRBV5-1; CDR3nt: TGCGCCAGCAGCTTGTCAGGGCAGTCGGGCTATGGCTACACCTTC; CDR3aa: CASSLSGQSGYGYTF
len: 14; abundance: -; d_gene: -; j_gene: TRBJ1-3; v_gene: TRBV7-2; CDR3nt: TGTGCCAGCACCTTAGGGACATCAGGAAACACCATATATTTT; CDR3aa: CASTLGTSGNTIYF
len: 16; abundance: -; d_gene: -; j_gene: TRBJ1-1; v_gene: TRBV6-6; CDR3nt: TGTGCCAGCAGTTACCTATTACAGGGAGTGGACACTGAAGCTTTCTTT; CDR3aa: CASSYLLQGVDTEAFF
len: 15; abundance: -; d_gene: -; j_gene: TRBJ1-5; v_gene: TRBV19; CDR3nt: TGTGCCAGTAGTAAAAAAAAATATAGCAATCAGCCCCAGCATTTT; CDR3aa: CASSKKKYSNQPQHF
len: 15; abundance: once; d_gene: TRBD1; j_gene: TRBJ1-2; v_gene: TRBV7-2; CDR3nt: TGTGCCAGCAGCCCTCACCGGGACAGGGGATCTGGCTACACCTTC; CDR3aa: CASSPHRDRGSGYTF
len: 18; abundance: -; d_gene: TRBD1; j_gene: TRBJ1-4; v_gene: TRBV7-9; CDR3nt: TGTGCCAGCAGCTTGGGTTCATTCAGGGGGCGGTTTGAGTCCAAACTGTTTTTT; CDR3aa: CASSLGSFRGRFESKLFF
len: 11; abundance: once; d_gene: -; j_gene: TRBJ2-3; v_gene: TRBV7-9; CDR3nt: TGTGCCAGCAGTTCCAGAGATACGCAGTATTTT; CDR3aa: CASSSRDTQYF
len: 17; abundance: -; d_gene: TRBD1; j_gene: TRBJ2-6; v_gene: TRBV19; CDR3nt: TGTGCCAGTAGTAGTGGACAGGGGGCGGTAGGGGCCAACGTCCTGACTTTC; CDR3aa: CASSSGQGAVGANVLTF
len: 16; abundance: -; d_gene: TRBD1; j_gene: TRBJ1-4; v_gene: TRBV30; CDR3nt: TGTGCCTGGAGTCGGGGGTTACAGGGGAGTAATGAAAAACTGTTTTTT; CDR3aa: CAWSRGLQGSNEKLFF
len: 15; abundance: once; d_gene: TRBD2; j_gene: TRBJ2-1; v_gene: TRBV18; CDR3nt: TGTGCCAGCTCACCGGGACTAGCGGGGTACAATGAGCAGTTCTTC; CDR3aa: CASSPGLAGYNEQFF
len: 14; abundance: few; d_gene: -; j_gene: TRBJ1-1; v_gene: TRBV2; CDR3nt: TGTGCCAGCAGGGAGACCCCGGGGGTATCTGAAGCTTTCTTT; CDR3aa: CASRETPGVSEAFF
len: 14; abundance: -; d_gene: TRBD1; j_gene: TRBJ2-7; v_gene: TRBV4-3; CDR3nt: TGCGCCAGCAGCCAAGCGACAGGGATCTACGAGCAGTACTTC; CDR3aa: CASSQATGIYEQYF
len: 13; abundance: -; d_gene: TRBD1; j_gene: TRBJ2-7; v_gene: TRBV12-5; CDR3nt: TGTGCTAGTGGTCCGGGACAGGCCTACGAGCAGTACTTC; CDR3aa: CASGPGQAYEQYF
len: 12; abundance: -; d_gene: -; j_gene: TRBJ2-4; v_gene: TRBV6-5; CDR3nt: TGTGCCAGCTCGACCTCGGGAAACATTCAGTACTTC; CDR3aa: CASSTSGNIQYF
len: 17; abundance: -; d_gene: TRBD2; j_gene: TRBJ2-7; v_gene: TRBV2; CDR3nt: TGTGCCAGCTACCCAGGGTGGCTAGCGGGGAGCTCCTACGAGCAGTACTTC; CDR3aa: CASYPGWLAGSSYEQYF
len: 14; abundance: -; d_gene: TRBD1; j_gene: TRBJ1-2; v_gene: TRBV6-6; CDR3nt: TGTGCCAGCAAAAGACAGGGGGTAGGCTATGGCTACACCTTC; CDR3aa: CASKRQGVGYGYTF
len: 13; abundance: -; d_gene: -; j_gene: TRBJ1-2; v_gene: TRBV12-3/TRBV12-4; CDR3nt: TGTGCCAGCAGCCGCCGGACAGATTATGGCTACACCTTC; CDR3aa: CASSRRTDYGYTF
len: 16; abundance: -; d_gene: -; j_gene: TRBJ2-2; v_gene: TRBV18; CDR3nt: TGTGCCAGCTCACCACGGGCAGGGGCGAACACCGGGGAGCTGTTTTTT; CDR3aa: CASSPRAGANTGELFF
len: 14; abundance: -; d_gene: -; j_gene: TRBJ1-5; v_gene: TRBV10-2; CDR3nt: TGCGCCAGCAGGATCCGGGGGGGCGGCCAGCCCCAGCATTTT; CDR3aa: CASRIRGGGQPQHF
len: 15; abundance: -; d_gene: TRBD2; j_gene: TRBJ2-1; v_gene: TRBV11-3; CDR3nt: TGTGCCAGCAGCTTGTCGTGGGGGGGCTACAATGAGCAGTTCTTC; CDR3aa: CASSLSWGGYNEQFF
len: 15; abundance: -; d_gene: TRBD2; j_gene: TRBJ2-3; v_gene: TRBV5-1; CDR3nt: TGCGCCAGCAGCTTGGACAGCGGGGGTACAGATACGCAGTATTTT; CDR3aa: CASSLDSGGTDTQYF
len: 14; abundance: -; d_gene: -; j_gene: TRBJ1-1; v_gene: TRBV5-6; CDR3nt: TGTGCCAGCAGCTTGGTACAGCCCGGCACTGAAGCTTTCTTT; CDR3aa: CASSLVQPGTEAFF
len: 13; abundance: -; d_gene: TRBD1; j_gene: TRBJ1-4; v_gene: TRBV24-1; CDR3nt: TGTGCCACCAGTCGGGGACAGGACGAAAAACTGTTTTTT; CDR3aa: CATSRGQDEKLFF
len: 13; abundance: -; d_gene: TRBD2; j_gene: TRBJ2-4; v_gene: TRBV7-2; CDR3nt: TGTGCCAGCAGCCTCGGGGGGGTAAACATTCAGTACTTC; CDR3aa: CASSLGGVNIQYF
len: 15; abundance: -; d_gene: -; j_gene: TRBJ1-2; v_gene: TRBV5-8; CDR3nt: TGTGCCAGCAGCTTCCCGGACAGTGATAACTATGGCTACACCTTC; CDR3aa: CASSFPDSDNYGYTF
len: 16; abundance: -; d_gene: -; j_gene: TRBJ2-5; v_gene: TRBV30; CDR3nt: TGTGCCTGGAGGCCCATCGGGGGGCCGTTACAAGAGACCCAGTACTTC; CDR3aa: CAWRPIGGPLQETQYF
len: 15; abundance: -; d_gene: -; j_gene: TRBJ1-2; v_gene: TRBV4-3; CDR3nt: TGCGCCAGCAGCCAAGACGCGGCAGCAAACTATGGCTACACCTTC; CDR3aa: CASSQDAAANYGYTF
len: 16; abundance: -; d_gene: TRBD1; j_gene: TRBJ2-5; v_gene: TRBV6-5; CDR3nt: TGTGCCAGCAGTTACTCCCGACAGGGGGCGAAGGAGACCCAGTACTTC; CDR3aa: CASSYSRQGAKETQYF
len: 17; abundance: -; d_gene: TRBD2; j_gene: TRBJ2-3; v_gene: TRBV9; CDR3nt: TGTGCCAGCAGCGTAGGTGGTGGCGGGGGGGCGACAGATACGCAGTATTTT; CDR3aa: CASSVGGGGGATDTQYF
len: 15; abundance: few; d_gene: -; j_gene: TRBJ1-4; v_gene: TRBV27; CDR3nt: TGTGCCAGCATCCCGCCGGACTACTGGGATGAAAAACTGTTTTTT; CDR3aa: CASIPPDYWDEKLFF
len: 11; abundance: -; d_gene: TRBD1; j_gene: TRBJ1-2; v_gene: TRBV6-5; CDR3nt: TGTGCCACGGACAGGGACTATGGCTACACCTTC; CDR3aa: CATDRDYGYTF
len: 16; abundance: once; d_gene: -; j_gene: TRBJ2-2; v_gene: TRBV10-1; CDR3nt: TGCGCCAGCAGTGGCCCCCGGTTCGGGAACACCGGGGAGCTGTTTTTT; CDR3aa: CASSGPRFGNTGELFF
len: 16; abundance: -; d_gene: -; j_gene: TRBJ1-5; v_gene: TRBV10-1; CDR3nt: TGCGCTGTCCGTCGAGGCGGGGCTAATAGCAATCAGCCCCAGCATTTT; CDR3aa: CAVRRGGANSNQPQHF
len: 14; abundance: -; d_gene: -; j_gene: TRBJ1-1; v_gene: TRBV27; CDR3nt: TGTGCCAGCAGTTTACTCAGGGGGAACACTGAAGCTTTCTTT; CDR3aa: CASSLLRGNTEAFF
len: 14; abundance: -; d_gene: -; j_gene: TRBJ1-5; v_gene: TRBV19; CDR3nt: TGTGCCAGTAGCCTGGGGAGGGGTAATCAGCCCCAGCATTTT; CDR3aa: CASSLGRGNQPQHF
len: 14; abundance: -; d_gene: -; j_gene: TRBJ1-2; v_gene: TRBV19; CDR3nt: TGTGCCAGTAGTCCGGGACTTACTAACTATGGCTACACCTTC; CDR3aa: CASSPGLTNYGYTF
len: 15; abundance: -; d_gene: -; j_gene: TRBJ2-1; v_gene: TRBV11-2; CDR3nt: TGTGCCAGCAGCCCTAGCGTCACGGGAAGAAATGAGCAGTTCTTC; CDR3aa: CASSPSVTGRNEQFF